These T cell receptor beta chains were read from a single sample in a study of blood T cell repertoires in COVID-19. Clones were sequenced by immunoSEQ multiplex PCR, and TCRdb holds only the in-frame ones, with some missing. This table has 150,000 to 200,000 clones, roughly nine tenths appearing once. The specimen sequenced was peripheral blood. These receptors came from a man in his fifties or sixties with acute or convalescent COVID-19. CDR3s include the opening cysteine and the closing phenylalanine or tryptophan. The size of a clone is reported for some rows only, either as once, few or many, or as a class for expanded clones.

>TRBV5-1|TRBJ1-1|few
CASSLAIQASEAFF
>TRBV9|TRBJ1-6|NA
CASSPSQSSYNSPLHF
>TRBV11-2|TRBJ1-2|NA
CASSLDRVGVSYGYTF
>TRBV6-5|TRBJ1-4|NA
CASSYLRGRRNEKLFF
>TRBV19|TRBJ2-1|NA
CASSRGQNEQFF
>TRBV10-3|TRBJ1-1|NA
CAISEQNTEAFF
>TRBV27|TRBJ1-5|NA
CASSLRQGNQPQHF
>TRBV30|TRBJ2-3|NA
CAWSVRGQGTDTQYF
>TRBV3-1/TRBV3-2|TRBJ2-3|few
CASSLADYHTDTQYF
>TRBV7-2|TRBJ1-4|NA
CASSPQPGTNEKLFF
>TRBV25-1|TRBJ2-1|NA
CASSEDTGNVYNEQFF
>TRBV11-2|TRBJ1-2|NA
CASSLDYNRGYTF
>TRBV4-1|TRBJ1-2|NA
CASSLTTGNYGYTF
>TRBV24-1|TRBJ1-2|few
CATRPTDGYGYTF
>TRBV29-1|TRBJ2-1|NA
CSALGSGNEQFF
>TRBV4-2|TRBJ2-3|NA
CASSQDFSGGAADTQYF
>TRBV4-1|TRBJ1-1|NA
CASSQGGIEAFF
>TRBV27|TRBJ1-1|NA
CASRTNTGETEAFF
>TRBV7-2|TRBJ1-2|NA
CASSLGPNSYFNYGYTF
>TRBV9|TRBJ1-2|NA
CASSYSDRDNYGYTF
>TRBV5-1|TRBJ2-1|NA
CASSLDYSYNEQFF
>TRBV7-2|TRBJ2-7|few
CASRGAGYEQYF
>TRBV19|TRBJ1-4|NA
CASSIGPGQGTEKLFF
>TRBV15|TRBJ1-3|NA
CATSRDPGGDTIYF
>TRBV4-3|TRBJ1-4|few
CASSQEGGRGEKLFF
>TRBV9|TRBJ1-4|NA
CASSAGVNEKLFF
>TRBV24-1|TRBJ1-2|once
CATSDSRDSANYGYTF
>TRBV27|TRBJ2-2|NA
CASSGGGGGTGELFF
>TRBV19|TRBJ2-7|NA
CASSTGQGTYEQYF
>TRBV5-6|TRBJ1-2|NA
CASRTTAGYYGYTF
>TRBV10-3|TRBJ2-7|NA
CAISLDSGSSYEQYF
>TRBV6-6|TRBJ1-3|once
CASTGDRAGNTIYF
>TRBV7-9|TRBJ1-2|NA
CASSLVGQGGYTF
>TRBV29-1|TRBJ1-2|NA
CSVEQGAQIQGYTF
>TRBV11-3|TRBJ2-1|NA
CASSIPGTSQFF
>TRBV7-2|TRBJ2-6|NA
CASSSRQYSGANVLTF
>TRBV3-1/TRBV3-2|TRBJ1-2|NA
CASSPAGSYGYTF
>TRBV7-8|TRBJ1-4|NA
CASSPGGSNEKLFF
>TRBV27|TRBJ2-3|NA
CASTLQGSNTQYF
>TRBV18|TRBJ1-1|NA
CASSETANTEAFF
>TRBV5-5|TRBJ1-4|NA
CASSLAGTGITTNEKLFF
>TRBV6-5|TRBJ2-1|NA
CASRATSGLQGEQFF
>TRBV12-3/TRBV12-4|TRBJ2-6|NA
CASSSGANVLTF
>TRBV5-1|TRBJ2-7|once
CASSYPDWTIFF
>TRBV6-5|TRBJ1-6|NA
CASTLGGQVYSPLHF
>TRBV24-1|TRBJ1-2|NA
CATSGIIGQFNYGYTF
>TRBV3-1/TRBV3-2|TRBJ1-1|NA
CASSQGGVPEAFF
>TRBV29-1|TRBJ2-7|NA
CSVWAYEQYF
>TRBV12-5|TRBJ2-7|NA
CASGGGTGPYEQYF
>TRBV10-1|TRBJ1-4|NA
CASSITSQNEKLFF
>TRBV4-1|TRBJ2-5|NA
CASSQDVSGRAGETQYF
>TRBV11-2|TRBJ2-3|NA
CASSPTGVGDTQYF
>TRBV21-1|TRBJ2-3|NA
CASDGLTSGGSTDTQYF
>TRBV6-5|TRBJ1-3|NA
CASGTGTIYF
>TRBV6-1|TRBJ2-7|NA
CASSEGAPYLRGYEQYF
>TRBV10-3|TRBJ1-1|NA
CASSLNTEAFF
>TRBV24-1|TRBJ2-1|NA
CATSDTGQGYNEQFF
>TRBV27|TRBJ1-5|NA
CASSPDRDQPQHF
>TRBV5-8|TRBJ2-5|NA
CASSLPGTLLETQYF